This TCR beta chain was recovered during a study of cytomegalovirus exposure and HLA in healthy donors. V dropped 3 bases and J dropped 3 bases, with 9 bases sitting between them. CDR3 size: 13 residues. Germline CDR1 reads MNHEY; CDR2 reads SMNVEV (reference sequence). A few counts support this clone. It was with 60 Vbeta and 13 Jbeta primers that the PCR ran. Only in-frame clones appear in the TCRdb table, and some are missing; sequencing was by immunoSEQ multiplex PCR. The profile shows 80,000 or so clones, approximately 62% of them singletons. The sequencing input was PBMCs. This sequence was found in a male donor in good health and CMV-seropositive. V usage is TRBV27 and J usage is TRBJ2-7; a weak D match, TRBD2 (6 bases). The CDR3 nucleotides are TGTGCCAGCAGTTTTGGGACTGACTACGAGCAGTACTTC. Translation gives CASSFGTDYEQYF.